The 5 T cell receptor beta chains below all came from one sample that was sequenced in a study of tumor and adjacent non-tumor tissue in lung cancer. TCRbeta libraries were built with three rounds of nested PCR, modified from ARM-PCR. A single record per CDR3 protein comes from TCRdb applying MiXCR to the multiplex PCR reads. The sample lists around 70,000 distinct CDR3 sequences, roughly 60% occurring once. No cell sorting was done before RNA was extracted from the tissue. Sequencing was carried out using lung tumor tissue. These receptors were obtained from a man aged 45-60 years with non-small cell lung cancer.

To note about this clonotype: This clone may be a read error of a much larger clone one base away. The chain has TRBV6-5 and TRBJ1-2, with 7 bases fitting TRBD1. The CDR3 extends over 16 amino acids. CDR1 is MNHEY, CDR2 SVGAGI, per germline. The CDR3 is CVSRKLTGTYNYGYTF. For the CDR3, the DNA is TGTGTCAGCAGAAAGTTGACAGGGACATATAACTATGGCTACACCTTC.

The rearrangement joins TRBV20-1 to TRBJ1-5; D gene uncertain. In germline, CDR1 is DFQATT, CDR2 SNEGSKA (reference sequence). The CDR3 totals 14 residues. V was trimmed by 7 bases and J by 2 bases, leaving 15 bases between them. DNA for the CDR3: TGCAGTGTCGGGGTTGCCGCTGGCAATCAGCCCCAGCATTTT. It encodes CSVGVAAGNQPQHF.

V gene TRBV21-1 combines with J gene TRBJ1-3; TRBD1, the D gene given by the table, was not confirmed from the DNA. TRBV21-1 is a pseudogene segment. The CDR3 is 14 residues long. The CDR3 DNA reads as TGTGCCAGCAGCACCGGGACACCTGGAAACACCATATATTTT. This encodes CASSTGTPGNTIYF.

The chain combines TRBV11-1 with TRBJ2-1, with D perhaps given as TRBD1 or TRBD2 (5 bases each). There are 15 residues in the CDR3. Germline CDR1 reads SGHAT; CDR2 reads FQDESV (reference sequence). The CDR3 here is CLSSLGMIGGEEQFF. The CDR3, as DNA: TGTCTCAGCAGCTTAGGAATGATTGGGGGAGAGGAGCAGTTCTTC.

This clonotype qualifies as medium-sized (0.01 to 0.1%). The rearrangement links TRBV11-2 to TRBJ2-3; D ambiguous. The germline V and J ends were trimmed by 5 bases and 5 bases, with 8 bases remaining between them. CDR3 length: 12 amino acids. From germline, CDR1 is SGHAT and CDR2 FQNNGV. The CDR3: CASSRNRDTQYF. The CDR3 nucleotides read TGTGCCAGCAGCCGGAACCGAGATACGCAGTATTTT.